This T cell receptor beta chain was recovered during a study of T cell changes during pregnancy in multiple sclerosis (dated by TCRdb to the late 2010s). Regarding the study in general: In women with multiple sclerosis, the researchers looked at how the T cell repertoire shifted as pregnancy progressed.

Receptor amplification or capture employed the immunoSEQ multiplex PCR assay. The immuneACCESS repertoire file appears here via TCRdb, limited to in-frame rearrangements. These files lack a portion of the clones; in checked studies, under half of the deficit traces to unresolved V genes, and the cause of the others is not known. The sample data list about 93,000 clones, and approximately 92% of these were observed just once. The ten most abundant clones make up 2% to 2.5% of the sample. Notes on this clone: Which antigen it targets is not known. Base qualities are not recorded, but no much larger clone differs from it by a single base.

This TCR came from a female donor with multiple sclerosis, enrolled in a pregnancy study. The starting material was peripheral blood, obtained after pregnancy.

The CDR3 loop reads CASSMGTGQSGELFF. The sequenced DNA is TGTGCCAGTAGTATGGGGACAGGGCAATCCGGGGAGCTGTTTTTT. Recombination connected TRBV19 to TRBJ2-2, and TRBD1 matches 9 of the central bases. The CDR3 numbers 15 residues from cysteine through phenylalanine. The read is trimmed to its CDR3 DNA, 45 bases read in frame from base 1. Sequences LNHDA (CDR1) and SQIVND (CDR2) are obtained from the germline V gene (reference sequence). Ends trimmed: V by 3 bases, J by 6 bases; bases unmatched to a gene: 5. The full variable domain, with segments outside the CDR3 supplied by the reference TRBV19 and TRBJ2-2 proteins, appears as DGGITQSPKYLFRKEGQNVTLSCEQNLNHDAMYWYRQDPGQGLRLIYYSQIVNDFQKGDIAEGYSVSREKKESFPLTVTSAQKNPTAFYLCASSMGTGQSGELFFGEGSRLTVL.